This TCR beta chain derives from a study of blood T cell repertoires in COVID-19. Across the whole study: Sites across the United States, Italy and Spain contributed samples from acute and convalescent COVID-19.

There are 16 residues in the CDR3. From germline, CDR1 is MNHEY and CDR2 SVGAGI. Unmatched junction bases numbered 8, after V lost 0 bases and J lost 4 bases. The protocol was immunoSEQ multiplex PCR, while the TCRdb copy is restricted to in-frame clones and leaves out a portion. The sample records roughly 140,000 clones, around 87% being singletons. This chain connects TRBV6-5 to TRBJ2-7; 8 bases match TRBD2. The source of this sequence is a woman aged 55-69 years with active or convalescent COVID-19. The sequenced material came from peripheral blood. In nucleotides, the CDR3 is TGTGCCAGCAGTTACTCCTTGACAAGCGGGGGTTACGAGCAGTACTTC. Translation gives CASSYSLTSGGYEQYF.